The clone carrying this T cell receptor (beta chain) has only a few counts. Trimming shortened V by 0 bases and J by 2 bases, and 11 bases separated the two germline ends. Germline values: CDR1 ENHRY, CDR2 SYGVKD. This CDR3 contains 16 residues. This specimen comes from a study of cytomegalovirus exposure and HLA in healthy donors. The PCR employed 60 Vbeta primers together with 13 Jbeta primers. Authors' processing steps: A follow-up analysis tallied 65 million to 80 million unique TCR beta chains, roughly 11 million shared. Data came from immunoSEQ multiplex PCR; TCRdb stores just in-frame clones and leaves some out. The D gene and trimming were derived from the DNA, and the V and J assignments and clone size from that table. The data hold around 68,000 clones, with about 73% observed a single time.

What was sequenced was PBMCs. The gene calls are TRBV10-3 and TRBJ1-5; no firm D call. The source is a woman between 25 and 40 years old in good health and CMV-seronegative. CDR3 in DNA: TGTGCCATCAGTGAGTCCCCGGGTGCGGGCAATCAGCCCCAGCATTTT. It encodes CAISESPGAGNQPQHF.